The next 15 T cell receptor beta chains were all read from a single sample in a study of T-cell reconstitution after alpha-beta-depleted transplantation in children. Unique molecular identifiers were incorporated when the TCRbeta library was constructed. TCRdb re-analysed the PCR reads in MiXCR, keeping a single row per CDR3 protein. The sample has over 200,000 distinct CDR3 sequences; approximately 11% are singletons. The source material was PBMCs, sampled before TCRalphabeta/CD19-depleted stem cell transplant. These receptors came from a child under two years old with acute myeloid leukemia, due to receive a stem cell transplant.

This clonotype was detected many times. The gene calls are TRBV12-3 or TRBV12-4 and TRBJ1-2, with D unresolved. V lost 6 bases to trimming and J lost 3 bases, with 14 bases between them. CDR3 size: 14 residues. The CDR3 bases are TGTGCCAGCAGACTGGGAGGGCTCGACTATGGCTACACCTTC. It specifies CASRLGGLDYGYTF.

Of note for this clonotype: This sequence may be a read error, since a much larger clone differs from it by one base. The genes are TRBV18 and TRBJ2-7; 8 bases map to TRBD1. J gave up 6 bases and V 5 bases, and 12 bases lay outside the gene matches. CDR1 and CDR2 from the germline V gene are KGHSH and LQKENI. The CDR3 is 15 residues long. The CDR3 is CASSTLDREHVEQYF. CDR3 coding DNA: TGTGCCAGCTCAACCTTGGACAGGGAGCACGTCGAGCAGTACTTC.

This clonotype showed up many times. This chain uses TRBV20-1 with TRBJ2-7; D possibly corresponds to TRBD2 (6 bases). Germline lookup yields CDR1 DFQATT and CDR2 SNEGSKA (reference sequence). V lost 4 bases, J lost 5 bases, and 18 bases lay in between. CDR3 length equals 14 residues. CDR3 bases: TGCAGTGCTACCACGGGAGAAGTACCGAACGAGCAGTACTTC. Its protein is CSATTGEVPNEQYF.

The table lists this clonotype with a few counts. The chain employs TRBV7-3 and TRBJ2-5; D is uncertain. The V end was cut by 5 bases, the J end by 4 bases, with 17 bases between. Germline values: CDR1 SGHTA, CDR2 FQGTGA. The CDR3 spans 15 residues. CDR3: CASSPTVSERETQYF. The CDR3 DNA reads TGTGCCAGCAGCCCCACAGTATCGGAAAGAGAGACCCAGTACTTC.

Many counts were recorded for this clonotype. This chain joins TRBV27 and TRBJ2-7; possible D gene TRBD1, 6 bases. Germline V CDR1 and CDR2: MNHEY, SMNVEV (reference sequence). The germline V and J ends were trimmed by 6 bases and 0 bases, with 9 bases remaining between them. The CDR3 runs to 13 residues. For the CDR3, the DNA is TGTGCCAGCAGGCCAGGGGTCTCCTACGAGCAGTACTTC. Its translation is CASRPGVSYEQYF.

This clonotype was found many times. The rearrangement uses TRBV20-1 and TRBJ1-1, with D possibly being TRBD1 (6 bases). V was clipped by 0 bases and J by 1 base, with 18 bases between them. CDR1 is DFQATT, CDR2 SNEGSKA, per germline (reference sequence). This CDR3 is built from 17 residues. This CDR3 is CSARDEFGGGGNTEAFF. The CDR3 DNA follows: TGCAGTGCTAGAGATGAGTTCGGGGGCGGGGGGAACACTGAAGCTTTCTTT.

Remarks on this clonotype: The CDR3 does not close with the conserved phenylalanine or tryptophan, likely indicating a read error. The chain has TRBV20-1 and TRBJ1-1; 12 nucleotides line up with TRBD1. CDR3 length: 14 residues. The germline V gene encodes CDR1 DFQATT and CDR2 SNEGSKA (reference sequence). The CDR3 region is CRGDRGLLDAEAFS. CDR3 nucleotides: TGTAGGGGGGACAGGGGGCTTTTGGACGCTGAAGCTTTCTCT.

This clonotype was counted ten times or more. The rearrangement uses TRBV18 and TRBJ1-1; D not certain. Germline V gene sequence: CDR1 KGHSH, CDR2 LQKENI. The CDR3 is made up of 13 amino acids. V shed 5 bases and J shed 0 bases, with 7 bases lying between them. CDR3: CASSNEMNTEAFF. The DNA of the CDR3 is TGTGCCAGCTCAAATGAGATGAACACTGAAGCTTTCTTT.

This clonotype was counted at least ten times. The chain joins TRBV4-1 to TRBJ1-2; 9 bases fit TRBD1. Per germline, CDR1 MGHRA and CDR2 YSYEKL. V shed 3 bases and J 7 bases; nucleotides not matched to a gene: 6. The length of the CDR3 is 14 residues. As DNA, the CDR3 is TGCGCCAGCAGCCACCCGGGACAGGGTGCTGGCTACACCTTC. This codes for CASSHPGQGAGYTF.

This clonotype was observed many times. The V gene is TRBV5-1, the J gene TRBJ2-7; D perhaps matches TRBD1 (5 bases). Germline-derived CDR1 and CDR2 are SGHRS and YFSETQ. This CDR3 comprises 14 residues. V dropped 5 bases and J dropped 3 bases, with 15 bases sitting between them. The CDR3 DNA sequence: TGCGCCAGCAGTTTTGACAGCCAAGACTACGAGCAGTACTTC. It translates to CASSFDSQDYEQYF. Drawing the rest from reference TRBV5-1 and TRBJ2-7, the complete variable domain is KAGVTQTPRYLIKTRGQQVTLSCSPISGHRSVSWYQQTPGQGLQFLFEYFSETQRNKGNFPGRFSGRQFSNSRSEMNVSTLELGDSALYLCASSFDSQDYEQYFGPGTRLTVT.

A remark on this clonotype: A much larger clonotype is one base distant, so this may be a read error. The V gene is TRBV7-9, the J gene TRBJ2-2; 7 nucleotides align to TRBD1. CDR3 size: 15 residues. CDR1 is SEHNR and CDR2 is FQNEAQ in the germline V gene (reference sequence). The CDR3 loop is CASSHRDSGTGKLFF. In DNA form, the CDR3 reads TGTGCCAGCAGCCACCGGGACAGTGGGACCGGGAAGCTGTTTTTT.

There are many counts of this clonotype. The rearrangement uses TRBV28 and TRBJ2-5; the D is unclear. CDR3 size: 15 residues. From germline, CDR1 is MDHEN and CDR2 SYDVKM. With 4 bases removed from V and 1 base from J, the gap between germline ends came to 13 bases. CDR3: CASSYGENRQETQYF. As DNA, the CDR3 is TGTGCCAGCAGTTACGGCGAGAACCGCCAAGAGACCCAGTACTTC.

Only one count was recorded for this clonotype. This chain's CDR3 is CSALAGANQPQHF. CDR3 bases: TGCAGTGCCCTTGCAGGAGCCAATCAGCCCCAGCATTTT. The rearrangement joins TRBV20-1 to TRBJ1-5; D is unclear. Trimming took 6 bases from V and 3 from J, leaving 12 bases between them. The CDR3 contains 13 residues. Germline V lookup: CDR1 DFQATT, CDR2 SNEGSKA (reference sequence).

The sample holds many counts of this clonotype. The chain uses TRBV3-1 and TRBJ2-5; no firm D call. The CDR3 length is 15 residues. Trimming took 5 bases from V and 2 from J, leaving 15 bases between them. Per germline, CDR1 LGHDT and CDR2 YNNKEL (reference sequence). CDR3 protein: CASSSQIGAQETQYF. In nucleotides, the CDR3 is TGTGCCAGCAGCTCCCAAATTGGAGCACAAGAGACCCAGTACTTC.

This clonotype was found many times. This chain links TRBV5-1 with TRBJ2-1; D is possibly TRBD2 (6 bases). Between the trimmed V and J ends, which lost 3 bases and 0 bases, there was a span of 13 bases. The CDR3 extends over 16 amino acids. Germline assignment: CDR1 SGHRS and CDR2 YFSETQ. Written as DNA, the CDR3 is TGCGCCAGCAGCTCGAGCGGGCCCTTCTCCTACAATGAGCAGTTCTTC. This sequence encodes CASSSSGPFSYNEQFF.